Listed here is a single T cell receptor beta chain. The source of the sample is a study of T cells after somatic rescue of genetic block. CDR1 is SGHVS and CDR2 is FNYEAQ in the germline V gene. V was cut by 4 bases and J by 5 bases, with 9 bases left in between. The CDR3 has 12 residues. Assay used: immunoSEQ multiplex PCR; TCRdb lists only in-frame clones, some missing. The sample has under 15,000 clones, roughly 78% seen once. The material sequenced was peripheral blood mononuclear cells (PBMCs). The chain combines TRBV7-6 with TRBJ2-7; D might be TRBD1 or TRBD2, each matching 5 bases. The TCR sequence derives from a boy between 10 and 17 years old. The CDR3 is CASSSWGNEQYF. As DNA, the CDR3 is TGTGCCAGCAGCTCATGGGGGAACGAGCAGTACTTC. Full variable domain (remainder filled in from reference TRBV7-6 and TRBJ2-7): GAGVSQSPRYKVTKRGQDVALRCDPISGHVSLYWYRQALGQGPEFLTYFNYEAQQDKSGLPNDRFSAERPEGSISTLTIQRTEQRDSAMYRCASSSWGNEQYFGPGTRLTVT.